Listed below are T cell receptor beta chains from one sample, sequenced in a study of vaccination and CD4 T cells after COVID-19. These receptors are not linked to any known antigen. From the PCR reads, TCRdb called clonotypes with MiXCR, one entry per CDR3 protein. This table holds 3,900 or so distinct CDR3 sequences, around 38% found once. The sequencing sample was made of CD4+ T cells from blood, cultured in vitro. These receptors all stem from a human donor who had recovered from COVID-19. CDR3s include the opening cysteine and the closing phenylalanine or tryptophan. The order of the fields is CDR3 protein, CDR3 DNA, J gene, D gene, V gene, clone size. D genes are given only for firm matches. A row's size may be missing; if present it is once, few, many or a size class.

CDR3 protein: CASRNRGSHIQYF; CDR3 DNA: TGTGCCAGCAGAAACAGGGGCTCGCACATTCAGTACTTC; J gene: TRBJ2-4; D gene: TRBD1; V gene: TRBV6-1; clone size: few
CDR3 protein: CASSLAAVYYEQYF; CDR3 DNA: TGTGCCAGCAGCTTAGCGGCAGTGTACTACGAGCAGTACTTC; J gene: TRBJ2-7; D gene: .; V gene: TRBV11-2; clone size: medium-sized
CDR3 protein: CASNRGAGGLYGYTF; CDR3 DNA: TGTGCCAGCAATAGGGGGGCAGGGGGTTTGTATGGCTACACCTTC; J gene: TRBJ1-2; D gene: TRBD1; V gene: TRBV6-1; clone size: medium-sized
CDR3 protein: CASSLVSGSYTF; CDR3 DNA: TGTGCCAGCAGCTTGGTCTCAGGGAGCTACACCTTC; J gene: TRBJ1-2; D gene: .; V gene: TRBV5-4; clone size: few
CDR3 protein: CASNSYSGQETQYF; CDR3 DNA: TGTGCCAGCAACTCATATTCCGGGCAAGAGACCCAGTACTTC; J gene: TRBJ2-5; D gene: .; V gene: TRBV6-1; clone size: few
CDR3 protein: CSAGRQNYGYTF; CDR3 DNA: TGCAGCGCCGGTCGGCAGAATTATGGCTACACCTTC; J gene: TRBJ1-2; D gene: .; V gene: TRBV29-1; clone size: .
CDR3 protein: CASSFVAYLNEQFF; CDR3 DNA: TGTGCCAGCAGCTTTGTAGCGTACTTAAATGAGCAGTTCTTC; J gene: TRBJ2-1; D gene: .; V gene: TRBV11-3; clone size: few
CDR3 protein: CASRLSGNRETQYF; CDR3 DNA: TGTGCCAGCAGACTTAGCGGGAACAGGGAGACCCAGTACTTC; J gene: TRBJ2-5; D gene: TRBD2; V gene: TRBV12-3/TRBV12-4; clone size: .
CDR3 protein: CSAIGRTATDTQYF; CDR3 DNA: TGCAGTGCCATCGGAAGGACAGCCACAGATACGCAGTATTTT; J gene: TRBJ2-3; D gene: .; V gene: TRBV20-1; clone size: few
CDR3 protein: CATSRDRLPARGYTF; CDR3 DNA: TGTGCCACCAGCAGAGATCGGTTACCCGCCCGGGGCTACACCTTC; J gene: TRBJ1-2; D gene: .; V gene: TRBV15; clone size: few
CDR3 protein: CSYSGLAGSYEQYF; CDR3 DNA: TGCAGCTACTCAGGGTTAGCGGGGTCCTACGAGCAGTACTTC; J gene: TRBJ2-7; D gene: TRBD2; V gene: TRBV29-1; clone size: once
CDR3 protein: CSARDSSYEQYF; CDR3 DNA: TGCAGTGCTAGAGACAGCTCCTACGAGCAGTACTTC; J gene: TRBJ2-7; D gene: .; V gene: TRBV20-1; clone size: .
CDR3 protein: CASSLQGSDGYTF; CDR3 DNA: TGTGCCAGCAGCTTACAGGGGTCCGATGGCTACACCTTC; J gene: TRBJ1-2; D gene: .; V gene: TRBV7-9; clone size: few